These 8 T cell receptor beta chains came from one sample sequenced in a study of T cell responses to AZD1222 COVID-19 vaccine. Repertoires were generated with immunoSEQ multiplex PCR, while TCRdb's copy carries only in-frame clones and drops some. The sample includes fewer than 150,000 clones, approximately 88% of them seen just once. Sample: peripheral blood, taken on day 0 of AZD1222 vaccination. All receptors derive from an adult in good health.

The chain couples TRBV15 to TRBJ1-2, with D possibly matching TRBD1 (6 bases). V shed 6 bases and J shed 4 bases, with 15 bases lying between them. The CDR3 has 14 residues. In germline, CDR1 is LNHNV, CDR2 YYDKDF (reference sequence). CDR3 amino acids: CATSLQGGGYGYTF. For the CDR3, the DNA is TGTGCCACCAGTCTACAGGGTGGCGGCTATGGCTACACCTTC.

V gene TRBV28 combines with J gene TRBJ2-1; D not resolved. Germline assignment: CDR1 MDHEN and CDR2 SYDVKM. V was pared by 3 bases and J by 5 bases, with 17 bases between. The CDR3 has 16 residues. The CDR3 region has the DNA TGTGCCAGCAGTTTTTCCGGCGCTAAAAGAAACAATGAGCAGTTCTTC. This codes for CASSFSGAKRNNEQFF.

The rearrangement links TRBV4-2 to TRBJ1-5, with 10 bases lining up with TRBD1. The J segment lost 8 bases and the V segment lost 4 bases, leaving 5 bases of the junction unmatched. This CDR3 has 14 residues. Germline CDR1 LGHNA, CDR2 YNFKEQ. The CDR3 region has the DNA TGTGCCAGCAGCCGGGACAGGGGAATTGAGCCCCAGCATTTT. It is translated as CASSRDRGIEPQHF.

The chain links TRBV6-1 to TRBJ1-6, with D possibly TRBD1 on 6 matching bases. From germline, CDR1 is MNHNS and CDR2 SASEGT. V gave up 0 bases and J gave up 7 bases, with 10 bases separating them. The CDR3 contains 15 residues. CDR3 protein: CASSEAGRGNSPLHF. For the CDR3, the DNA is TGTGCCAGCAGTGAAGCCGGGAGGGGGAATTCACCCCTCCACTTT.

This chain joins TRBV5-1 and TRBJ2-2; weak D call: TRBD1 (6 bases). Germline lookup yields CDR1 SGHRS and CDR2 YFSETQ. The germline V and J ends were trimmed by 0 bases and 6 bases, with 6 bases remaining between them. The CDR3 has 13 residues. In DNA form, the CDR3 reads TGCGCCAGCAGCTTGGAGGGGGCCGGGGAGCTGTTTTTT. Protein product: CASSLEGAGELFF.

The chain uses TRBV7-8 and TRBJ1-5, with D unclear. Trimming took 4 bases from V and 5 from J, leaving 9 bases between them. CDR3 size: 13 residues. Germline CDR1 is SGHVS and CDR2 is FQNEAQ. The CDR3, as DNA: TGTGCCAGCAGCTACGGTAAGGATCAGCCCCAGCATTTT. It codes for CASSYGKDQPQHF.

The chain is built from TRBV28 and TRBJ1-5, with a weak D call TRBD1 (6 bases). CDR1 and CDR2 from the germline V gene are MDHEN and SYDVKM. The ends were cut back, 3 bases at V and 1 base at J, with 13 bases in the middle. The CDR3 covers 16 residues. CDR3 sequence reads: CASSFLGTKSNQPQHF. The CDR3 nucleotides read TGTGCCAGCAGTTTCTTAGGGACAAAAAGCAATCAGCCCCAGCATTTT.

V usage is TRBV3-1 (or the pseudogene TRBV3-2) and J usage is TRBJ1-1; 12 nucleotides agree with TRBD1. The CDR3 covers 16 residues. Unmatched junction bases numbered 5, after V lost 1 base and J lost 5 bases. Germline loops: CDR1 LGHDT, CDR2 YNNKEL (reference sequence). This CDR3 reads CASSQVGQGAGTEAFF. CDR3 coding DNA: TGTGCCAGCAGCCAAGTGGGACAGGGGGCGGGTACTGAAGCTTTCTTT.